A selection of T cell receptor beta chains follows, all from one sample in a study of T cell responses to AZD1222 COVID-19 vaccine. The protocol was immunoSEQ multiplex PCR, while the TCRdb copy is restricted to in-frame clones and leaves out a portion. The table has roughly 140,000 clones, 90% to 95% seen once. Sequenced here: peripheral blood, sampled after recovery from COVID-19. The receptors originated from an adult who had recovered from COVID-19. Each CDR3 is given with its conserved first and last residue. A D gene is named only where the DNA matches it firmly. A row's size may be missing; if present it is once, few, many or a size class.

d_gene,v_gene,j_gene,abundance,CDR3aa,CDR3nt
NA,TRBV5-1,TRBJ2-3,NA,CASSLGLSSTDTQYF,TGCGCCAGCAGCTTGGGACTCTCTAGCACAGATACGCAGTATTTT
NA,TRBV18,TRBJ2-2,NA,CASLSPGLMNTGELFF,TGTGCCAGCCTCTCCCCGGGACTTATGAACACCGGGGAGCTGTTTTTT
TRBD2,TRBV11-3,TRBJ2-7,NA,CASSQGLAGDEQYF,TGTGCCAGCAGCCAAGGACTAGCCGGGGACGAGCAGTACTTC
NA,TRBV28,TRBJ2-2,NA,CASSFRTTGELFF,TGTGCCAGCAGTTTTCGGACGACCGGGGAGCTGTTTTTT
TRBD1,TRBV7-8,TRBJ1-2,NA,CASSPLATGTGHGYTF,TGTGCCAGCAGCCCATTGGCTACCGGGACAGGGCACGGCTACACCTTC
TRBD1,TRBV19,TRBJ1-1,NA,CASITKERDRNTEAFF,TGTGCCAGTATCACAAAGGAACGGGACAGGAACACTGAAGCTTTCTTT
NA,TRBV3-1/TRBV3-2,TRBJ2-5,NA,CASKGETQYF,TGTGCCAGCAAAGGAGAGACCCAGTACTTC
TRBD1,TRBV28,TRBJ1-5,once,CASSIRGQGALQPQHF,TGTGCCAGCAGTATACGGGGACAGGGGGCCCTTCAGCCCCAGCATTTT
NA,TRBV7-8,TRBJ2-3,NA,CASSLYPNVADTQYF,TGTGCCAGCAGCTTATATCCCAATGTCGCAGATACGCAGTATTTT
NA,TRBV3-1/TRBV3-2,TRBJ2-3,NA,CASSRDSTDTQYF,TGTGCCAGCAGCCGGGACAGCACAGATACGCAGTATTTT
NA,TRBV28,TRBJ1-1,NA,CASSLWTVGRSEAFF,TGTGCCAGCAGTTTGTGGACGGTAGGAAGGTCTGAAGCTTTCTTT
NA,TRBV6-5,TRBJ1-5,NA,CASTGPWDINQPQHF,TGTGCCAGCACCGGACCGTGGGACATCAATCAGCCCCAGCATTTT
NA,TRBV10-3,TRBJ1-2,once,CAIKGYQYGYTF,TGTGCCATCAAGGGGTACCAGTATGGCTACACCTTC
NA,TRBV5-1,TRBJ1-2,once,CASSLSGTNYGYTF,TGCGCCAGCAGCCTCTCAGGGACCAACTATGGCTACACCTTC
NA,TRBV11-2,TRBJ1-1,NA,CASNLVRGHNTEAFF,TGTGCCAGCAACCTCGTCAGGGGACACAACACTGAAGCTTTCTTT
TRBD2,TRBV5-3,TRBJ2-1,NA,CARASGTSSNEQFF,TGTGCCAGAGCCTCCGGGACTAGCTCCAATGAGCAGTTCTTC
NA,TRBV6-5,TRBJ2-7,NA,CASSRTGSYEQYF,TGTGCCAGCAGTAGAACGGGATCCTACGAGCAGTACTTC
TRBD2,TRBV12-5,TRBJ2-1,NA,CASGPGLAMNEQFF,TGTGCTAGTGGACCCGGACTAGCTATGAATGAGCAGTTCTTC
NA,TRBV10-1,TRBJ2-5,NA,CASSQGRGETQYF,TGCGCCAGCAGTCAGGGGAGAGGGGAGACCCAGTACTTC
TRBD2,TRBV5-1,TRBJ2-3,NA,CASRNWEGGISDTQYF,TGCGCCAGCAGGAATTGGGAGGGAGGGATCTCAGATACGCAGTATTTT